This TCR beta chain emerged from a study of beta chain features in type 1 diabetes. Study-level results: The VDJ junctions of type 1 diabetes patients carried fewer insertions and more deletions.

The authors reverse transcribed all of the isolated RNA, so sequencing captured expressed TCRB transcripts. Using immunoSEQ multiplex PCR, the repertoire was profiled, and TCRdb retains in-frame clones only, with some absent. This sample yields 330,000 or so clones, of which about 20% are seen a single time; approximately 0.043% belongs to the top ten. The CDR3 is made up of 15 amino acids. V was shortened by 5 bases and J by 1 base, with 11 bases between the two germline ends. The germline gives CDR1 SGHAT, CDR2 FQNNGV. Of note for this clone: Its antigen is currently unknown.

The chain combines TRBV11-2 with TRBJ2-2, with D perhaps TRBD1 (5 bases). The TCR originated in a woman in her late teens or twenties in good health. The material sequenced was naive CD4+ T cells from blood. The CDR3 sequence: CASSPGIRNTGELFF. As DNA, the CDR3 is TGTGCCAGCAGCCCAGGGATAAGGAACACCGGGGAGCTGTTTTTT.